This TCR beta chain was documented in a study of human T cells and chemical hapten exposure. One entry per CDR3 protein, called by TCRdb with MiXCR from the RACE reads. The table lists 100,000 to 150,000 distinct CDR3 sequences, roughly 15% of them singletons. This clonotype was picked up many times. Time point given: patch test 1, 2 weeks after DPC sensitization. The sample's treatment: therapeutic diphenylcyclopropenone sensitization with weekly scalp DPC. At patch-test visits, sampling came before the patch test. V shed 0 bases and J shed 3 bases, with 6 bases lying between them. The CDR3 has 13 amino acids. Germline V CDR1 and CDR2: MNHEY, SVGAGI.

The TCR originated in a man aged 18 to 30 with alopecia areata. Some clones in this sample may be carry-over from other donors' samples. This rearrangement joins TRBV6-5 to TRBJ2-7, with D unresolved. The specimen was whole blood, collected in connection with sensitization to the hapten diphenylcyclopropenone (DPC). The CDR3 nucleotides are TGTGCCAGCAGTTACTCGTCCAGCTACGAGCAGTACTTC. Protein: CASSYSSSYEQYF.